Each of the 20 T cell receptor beta chains below was sequenced from the same sample in a study of Graves' ophthalmopathy and Graves' hyperthyroidism. Transcripts of RNA were the source for amplifying TCR beta CDR3 regions. The authors performed first-round RT-PCR with HTBI primers and then a second-round multiplex PCR. Each CDR3 protein is one row after TCRdb ran MiXCR on the multiplex PCR reads. The repertoire has about 500,000 distinct CDR3 sequences, about 15% of them found once; the top ten carry over 7.5%. Specimen: blood. These receptors were taken from a woman aged 25 to 45 with Graves' ophthalmopathy.

In its sample, this clonotype was seen many times. The rearrangement links TRBV27 to TRBJ2-2; D may be TRBD1 (5 bases). The CDR3 is 14 residues long. Trimming cost V 0 bases and J 3 bases, with 5 bases left between them. Germline assignment: CDR1 MNHEY and CDR2 SMNVEV (reference sequence). Here the CDR3 reads CASSLSTDTGELFF. The CDR3 DNA reads TGTGCCAGCAGTTTATCGACAGACACCGGGGAGCTGTTTTTT.

This clonotype occurred many times. The CDR3 DNA reads as TGTGCCAGCAGCTCGCGGGGGGGGGTCGCCTATAATTCACCCCTCCACTTT. Protein sequence: CASSSRGGVAYNSPLHF. V is TRBV7-2 and J is TRBJ1-6; weak D call: TRBD1 (5 bases). The CDR3 consists of 17 residues. V was shortened by 4 bases and J by 2 bases, with 15 bases between the two germline ends. In germline, CDR1 is SGHTA, CDR2 FQGNSA.

This chain connects TRBV7-4 to TRBJ1-5, with TRBD1 as a possible D gene (5 bases). Germline lookup yields CDR1 SGHVT and CDR2 SQSDAQ. The CDR3 is 16 residues long. The CDR3 region has the DNA TGTGTCTGCAGTTTTTTGACAGTTCCTAGCAATCAGCCCCAGCATTTT. Translated: CVCSFLTVPSNQPQHF.

This clonotype was seen a few times. A read error may explain this, as a much larger clone is one base away. This chain joins TRBV10-3 and TRBJ2-5; maybe TRBD2 (6 bases). V dropped 6 bases and J dropped 4 bases, with 18 bases sitting between them. The CDR3 length is 15 residues. Germline V gives CDR1 ENHRY, CDR2 SYGVKD. Written as DNA, the CDR3 is TGTGCCATCAGCCAACTATCGGGGGTAGGAGAGACCCAGTACTTC. Translation gives CAISQLSGVGETQYF.

At least ten counts were recorded for this clonotype. The chain joins TRBV7-2 to TRBJ2-7; 8 positions agree with TRBD2. Looked up from germline, CDR1 is SGHTA and CDR2 is FQGNSA. CDR3 length equals 13 residues. Trimming at V came to 3 bases and at J to 6 bases, leaving 4 bases not matched to a gene. CDR3 loop: CASSFGLASEQYF. In DNA form, the CDR3 reads TGTGCCAGCAGCTTCGGACTAGCCTCCGAGCAGTACTTC.

This clonotype was recorded many times. This chain connects TRBV5-1 to TRBJ2-7, with D possibly being TRBD2 (7 bases). This CDR3 comprises 15 residues. The V end lost 5 bases, the J end lost 1 base, and 16 bases lay between the germline ends. The germline CDR1 and CDR2 sequences are SGHRS and YFSETQ. The CDR3 bases are TGCGCCAGCAGAAATGGGGGGGGCCCATCCTACGAGCAGTACTTC. Translation gives CASRNGGGPSYEQYF.

This clonotype has at least ten counts. CDR3 bases: TGTGCCAGCAGTGAACCGTTTAATCAGCCCCAGCATTTT. Amino acids: CASSEPFNQPQHF. The chain recombines TRBV6-1 with TRBJ1-5, with D hard to call. V was shortened by 2 bases and J by 4 bases, with 6 bases between the two germline ends. The CDR3 is 13 residues long. CDR1 and CDR2 from the germline V gene are MNHNS and SASEGT.

There are many counts of this clonotype. V gene TRBV24-1 combines with J gene TRBJ2-5; 9 bases are a match to TRBD1. This CDR3 spans 14 amino acids. Per the germline V gene, CDR1 is KGHDR and CDR2 is SFDVKD. J lost 4 bases, V lost 7 bases, and 6 bases had no gene match. The CDR3 nucleotides read TGTGCCACCAGAGGACAGGGGATCGGAGAGACCCAGTACTTC. This codes for CATRGQGIGETQYF.

This clonotype was counted many times. The gene calls are TRBV27 and TRBJ1-1, with D tentatively TRBD1 (6 bases). With 5 bases removed from V and 4 bases from J, the gap between germline ends came to 11 bases. CDR3 size: 13 residues. CDR1 and CDR2 from the germline V gene are MNHEY and SMNVEV (reference sequence). The CDR3 is CASSLGTLTEAFF. The CDR3, as DNA: TGTGCCAGCAGTCTAGGGACACTCACTGAAGCTTTCTTT.

The table lists this clonotype with a few counts. The rearrangement joins TRBV30 to TRBJ2-7, with TRBD2 identical over 7 bases. With 2 bases clipped from V and 3 bases from J, the junction kept 4 bases outside the gene matches. This CDR3 is 13 amino acids long. In germline, CDR1 is GTSNPN, CDR2 SVGIG (reference sequence). This CDR3 is CAWSNGRNYEQYF. In DNA, the CDR3 is TGTGCCTGGAGTAACGGGAGGAACTACGAGCAGTACTTC.

The chain employs TRBV15 and TRBJ1-5; D not resolved. The V and J ends lost 8 bases and 2 bases respectively, with 10 bases between them. The CDR3 totals 13 residues. Germline V gene data show CDR1 as LNHNV and CDR2 as YYDKDF (reference sequence). The CDR3 reads CATAAEGNQPQHF. CDR3 DNA: TGTGCCACCGCGGCGGAAGGCAATCAGCCCCAGCATTTT. The complete variable domain, with remaining parts taken from reference TRBV15 and TRBJ1-5, reads DAMVIQNPRYQVTQFGKPVTLSCSQTLNHNVMYWYQQKSSQAPKLLFHYYDKDFNNEADTPDNFQSRRPNTSFCFLDIRSPGLGDTAMYLCATAAEGNQPQHFGDGTRLSIL.

This clonotype showed up many times. The chain's CDR3 is CAISERPAGTGYNSPLHF. The CDR3 DNA reads TGTGCCATCAGTGAGCGCCCGGCGGGGACGGGCTATAATTCACCCCTCCACTTT. This sequence joins TRBV10-3 and TRBJ1-6; weak D call: TRBD1 (5 bases). Germline loops: CDR1 ENHRY, CDR2 SYGVKD. The germline V and J ends were trimmed by 2 bases and 3 bases, with 17 bases remaining between them. The CDR3 covers 18 residues.

This clonotype was seen a few times. The V gene is TRBV3-1, the J gene TRBJ1-2; no definite D call. Trimming shortened V by 4 bases and J by 1 base, and 7 bases separated the two germline ends. Looked up from germline, CDR1 is LGHDT and CDR2 is YNNKEL (reference sequence). The CDR3 covers 13 residues. The CDR3 nucleotides are TGTGCCAGCAGCCCCGACATTAACTATGGCTACACCTTC. This translates into CASSPDINYGYTF.

This clonotype was counted many times. The chain joins TRBV11-2 to TRBJ1-1; D call uncertain. The germline CDR1 and CDR2 sequences are SGHAT and FQNNGV. V lost 0 bases to trimming and J lost 0 bases, with 5 bases between them. The CDR3 has 14 amino acids. In nucleotides, the CDR3 is TGTGCCAGCAGCTTAGATGTAATGAACACTGAAGCTTTCTTT. Translation gives CASSLDVMNTEAFF.

This clonotype was seen many times. The rearrangement links TRBV25-1 to TRBJ1-5; tentatively, D is TRBD1 (5 bases). The CDR3 covers 14 residues. V lost 4 bases to trimming and J lost 6 bases, with 13 bases between them. Looked up from germline, CDR1 is MGHDK and CDR2 is SYGVNS. CDR3: CASSVGLVSQPQHF. CDR3 DNA sequence: TGTGCCAGCAGTGTGGGACTAGTAAGTCAGCCCCAGCATTTT.

This clonotype was detected ten times or more. The chain combines TRBV13 with TRBJ2-7; 9 bases are shared with TRBD2. CDR3 size: 13 residues. V shed 7 bases and J 3 bases; nucleotides not matched to a gene: 4. CDR1 is PRHDT, CDR2 FYEKMQ, per germline (reference sequence). CDR3 protein: CASKVLAGYEQYF. CDR3 DNA: TGTGCCAGCAAAGTACTAGCGGGCTACGAGCAGTACTTC. Full variable domain (outside the CDR3, taken from reference TRBV13 and TRBJ2-7): AAGVIQSPRHLIKEKRETATLKCYPIPRHDTVYWYQQGPGQDPQFLISFYEKMQSDKGSIPDRFSAQQFSDYHSELNMSSLELGDSALYFCASKVLAGYEQYFGPGTRLTVT.

This chain links TRBV5-4 with TRBJ2-5, with 9 bases fitting TRBD2. Germline V CDR1 and CDR2: SGHNT, YYREEE (reference sequence). V trimming: 1 base; J trimming: 5 bases; junction bases outside the gene matches: 6. CDR3 length: 15 amino acids. CDR3 amino acids: CASSLKIAGAETQYF. The CDR3 region has the DNA TGTGCCAGCAGCTTGAAGATAGCGGGAGCTGAGACCCAGTACTTC.

This clonotype was detected many times. The chain carries TRBV6-5 and TRBJ2-5, with D possibly matching TRBD2 (6 bases). From germline, CDR1 is MNHEY and CDR2 SVGAGI. The CDR3 contains 17 residues. Trimming took off 0 bases at V and 3 bases at J, with 17 bases between the two ends. The CDR3 DNA is TGTGCCAGCAGTTACTCGGCCCAAATGGGGGGAAAAGAGACCCAGTACTTC. Amino acid sequence: CASSYSAQMGGKETQYF.

This clonotype was detected once. The chain carries TRBV6-5 and TRBJ2-5, with TRBD1 identical over 8 bases. The CDR3 is 16 residues long. CDR1 and CDR2 from the germline V gene are MNHEY and SVGAGI. Unmatched junction bases numbered 8, after V lost 1 base and J lost 4 bases. For the CDR3, the DNA is TGTGCCAGCAGTTACTATGGCAGGGGGCTGGTAGAGACCCAGTACTTC. It yields the protein CASSYYGRGLVETQYF.

Ten or more counts support this clonotype. V is TRBV9 and J is TRBJ2-7; D call uncertain. Trimming left V 0 bases short and J 0 bases short, with 4 bases between. Germline CDR1 SGDLS, CDR2 YYNGEE. This CDR3 spans 13 amino acids. This CDR3 is CASSVGYSYEQYF. The CDR3 nucleotides are TGTGCCAGCAGCGTAGGATACTCCTACGAGCAGTACTTC. Supplemented by reference TRBV9 and TRBJ2-7, the full variable domain reads DSGVTQTPKHLITATGQRVTLRCSPRSGDLSVYWYQQSLDQGLQFLIQYYNGEERAKGNILERFSAQQFPDLHSELNLSSLELGDSALYFCASSVGYSYEQYFGPGTRLTVT.